This T cell receptor (beta chain) was obtained from a study of cytomegalovirus exposure and HLA in healthy donors (dated by TCRdb to the late 2010s). In terms of the full investigation: An earlier analysis of some 620 of the donors reported about 280 Gb of sequence data and 117 million unique TCR beta sequences obtained from roughly 170 million T cells. About 330 gigabases of sequencing data and 70 million to 95 million unique TCR sequences made up an early release that covered 640 HLA-typed donors. Of the approximately 400 genotyped donors, roughly 80% fell in the genetic ancestry cluster associated with self-reported Caucasian donors. The aim of the study was to test whether cataloging public T cell receptors could identify signatures of past pathogen exposure. Using immunosequencing, the study profiled T cell repertoires from roughly 650 subjects and related those repertoires to cytomegalovirus serostatus. Besides the first cohort of about 730 subjects, a separate validation cohort made up of 120 different subjects was used. The study combined high-throughput TCR immunosequencing, statistical association of individual TCRs with disease status, and machine learning to predict cytomegalovirus infection status. A later analysis re-analyzed previously published TCR beta repertoires from 600 to 850 donors and added high-resolution HLA genotyping to study TCR occurrence patterns. In the later analysis, no new phenotypic data were used to find candidate immune exposures; instead, reliance was placed on TCR beta sequences and their occurrence across donors. In an earlier analysis of more than 550 of the donors, high-throughput TCR beta sequencing was used to judge whether each TCR beta V gene segment behaved as functional or pseudogenic. Alongside the repertoire data, information on donor age, sex, ethnicity and CMV serostatus was compiled. A later genetic analysis took genome-wide SNP genotypes for 398 of the 666 donors and used that subset as a discovery cohort. All discovery cohort repertoires had been generated on a single sequencing platform. Class I and class II HLA loci were covered by the typing at four-digit resolution. The number of typed donors differed by locus: roughly 620-640 for A, B, C, DRB1 and DQB1; 522 for DQA1; some 590 for DPA1; and roughly 490 for DPB1. Roughly 5 DR-DQ haplotypes were handled as single units for association and clustering because linkage in the cohort was strong. Across 398 genotyped donors of the cohort, an average of roughly 250,000 unique TCR beta nucleotide sequences per donor were sequenced, and 15% to 20% of those sequences were non-productive.

In regard to this clone: No cognate antigen has been identified for it. Base-call qualities are not available, and no considerably larger clone is one nucleotide away.

General study outcomes and caveats: Assigning TCR associations to individual alleles was difficult when HLA alleles, especially DR and DQ, strongly co-occurred. A further reported finding was that TCR beta sequences accurately predicted the HLA-A and HLA-B alleles for most subjects in the first cohort. The study listed 164 TCR beta chains as associated with cytomegalovirus. The earlier analysis of about 600 of the donors excluded roughly 17 rarely observed V segments, including chromosome 9 orphons, because counts were too low. A later analysis associated about 17,000 TCR beta sequences with specific HLA alleles at a false discovery rate of 0.05. It was suggested by the authors that the approach could potentially be generalized to other disease states and immunological phenotypes. The sequencing pipeline was judged likely to have produced a cluster of highly shared sequence variants as a technical artifact. According to a later genetic analysis, donors in an Asian-associated ancestry cluster had fewer N-insertions in productive TCRs than the roughly 670-donor mean. In vitro tests confirmed that three of the cytomegalovirus-associated TCR beta chains recognize cytomegalovirus antigens. A later analysis found that HLA-associated TCR beta chains were more clonally expanded and had lower generation probabilities than equally common non-associated chains. Linkage disequilibrium might explain the correlated functional status among segregating V segments, but an unknown experimental factor could not be ruled out. V-gene and J-gene trimming of TCR beta chains was associated with a missense DCLRE1C variant in a later genetic analysis, and the association was replicated in an independent cohort. Most TCR sequences were seen in very few donors, while some public TCRs were found in many individuals. The only immune exposure information available for the cohort was CMV serostatus. The presence/absence analyses assumed that sequencing depth was roughly uniform across donors, and that assumption may not be true. A later analysis found that most CMV-associated TCR beta chains appeared HLA-restricted, with HLA associations seemingly driven largely by CMV exposure. An earlier analysis of 587 of the donors showed that most TCR beta V segments appeared in productive rearrangements either about 87% or about 30% of the time, which broadly matched IMGT annotations. In a later analysis, several top co-occurrence clusters were reported to appear linked to parvovirus B19, influenza, CMV and Epstein-Barr virus. Only TCR beta chains were sequenced in this cohort, and the absence of alpha or paired-chain data limited detectable features. Because HLA typing was unavailable for some donors at each locus, only the typed subset was used in association tests. According to a later analysis, TCR association rates differed among HLA loci, with DRB1 alleles showing the most associated TCRs and HLA-C alleles showing the fewest. Cytomegalovirus status was reported to be diagnosed by the classifier with high specificity and sensitivity in both the original and validation cohorts.

The receptor library was made with the immunoSEQ multiplex PCR assay. The multiplex PCR relied on a mix of 60 forward primers for TCR Vbeta segments and 13 reverse primers for TCR Jbeta segments. A multiplex PCR assay on genomic DNA amplified the CDR3 region of rearranged TCR beta genes. On the Illumina HiSeq System, the amplified TCR beta libraries were sequenced as 87-base-pair reads. The study's own analysis went as follows. A later analysis tallied 70 million to 100 million unique TCR beta chains across the 666 repertoires, and around 10 million of those chains were shared by two or more donors. Raw reads were error-corrected and collapsed into unique sequences with a nearest-neighbor algorithm that merged closely related sequences to remove PCR and sequencing errors. CDR3 sequences were aligned to IMGT reference sequences to assign V, D and J gene segments. For a sequence to be retained, a match of at least six nucleotides to both a V gene segment and a J gene segment was required. A rearrangement counted as productive if the CDR3 had no stop codons and remained in frame with V and J, and every other rearrangement counted as non-productive. CDR3 was defined according to IMGT convention as the region running from the second conserved V-encoded cysteine to the conserved J-encoded phenylalanine. The earlier analysis of about 610 of the donors excluded sequences that lacked an unambiguous match to a single V gene segment. In an earlier analysis of a few hundred of the donors, V segments were called functional above 56.7% productive rearrangements and were called segregating when the between-donor standard deviation exceeded 5%. A statistical classification framework was developed to diagnose cytomegalovirus status using the catalog of TCR beta chain sequences. In a later analysis, TCR nucleotide sequences were compared against IMGT/GENE-DB human TR gene sequences so that V and J genes could be assigned. A later analysis assigned CDR3 sequences and most-parsimonious VDJ recombination scenarios with the TCRdist pipeline. In a later analysis, every TCR beta chain was defined by the combination of its CDR3 amino acid sequence and its V-gene family, and reads without a unique V-gene family were dropped. To address suspected cross-contamination and a sequencing artifact, a later analysis removed several hundred highly shared, low-generation-probability nucleotide sequences. In a later analysis, a clonal expansion index for each public chain was calculated from normalized within-repertoire ranks of inferred template counts. A later analysis computed generation probabilities with a VDJ recombination model fitted to out-of-frame rearrangements, and checked the results against IGoR. Hypergeometric tests were used in a later analysis to score TCR-TCR, TCR-HLA and TCR-CMV co-occurrence, with a repertoire-size bias correction applied to the TCR pairs. In a later analysis, false discovery rates were estimated by permuting HLA or CMV assignments 20 times. In a later analysis, co-occurring TCRs were grouped using DBSCAN, and TCRdist sequence similarity was added for clustering within HLA-allele-positive subsets. For co-occurrence clustering, repertoires with fewer than 30,000 or more than 120,000 public chains were excluded, along with 4 to 6 repertoires with anomalous nucleotide sharing. What TCRdb holds here is the immuneACCESS table cut down to in-frame rearrangements. Part of the clones is not present; checked against another copy, under half of the missing clones reflect an unresolved V gene, and the others are unexplained. The V and J calls and clone size were taken over from that table, and D and trimming were inferred from the DNA. The sample table shows roughly 190,000 clones, and approximately 78% are seen once. The ten largest clones add up to approximately 0.8% of the sample.

The cohort was made up of approximately 670 healthy bone marrow donors. At the time of sampling, all cohort members were nominally healthy, though unrecorded immune exposures were likely present. The donor tested CMV seronegative and was one of the 352 seronegative cohort members. Every donor gave a peripheral blood sample, and the peripheral blood mononuclear cells from that sample were used for TCR beta sequencing. The Qiagen DNeasy Blood Extraction Kit was used to extract genomic DNA from the blood cell samples. The clonotype originates from a woman aged 18-35 years in good health and CMV-seronegative. The sequencing input was PBMCs.

This receptor carries the CDR3 CASSLEGGYEQYF. The DNA is TGTGCCAGCAGTTTAGAGGGTGGCTACGAGCAGTACTTC. The V and J genes are TRBV28 and TRBJ2-5, with TRBD2 tentatively as D gene (5 bases match). Gene TRBJ2-7 matches the end of the DNA better, so the J call may be wrong. The germline V gene yields MDHEN for CDR1 and SYDVKM for CDR2. The CDR3 measures 13 amino acids from cysteine to phenylalanine. Only the CDR3 portion is preserved as DNA: 39 bases, with reading frame beginning at the first base.